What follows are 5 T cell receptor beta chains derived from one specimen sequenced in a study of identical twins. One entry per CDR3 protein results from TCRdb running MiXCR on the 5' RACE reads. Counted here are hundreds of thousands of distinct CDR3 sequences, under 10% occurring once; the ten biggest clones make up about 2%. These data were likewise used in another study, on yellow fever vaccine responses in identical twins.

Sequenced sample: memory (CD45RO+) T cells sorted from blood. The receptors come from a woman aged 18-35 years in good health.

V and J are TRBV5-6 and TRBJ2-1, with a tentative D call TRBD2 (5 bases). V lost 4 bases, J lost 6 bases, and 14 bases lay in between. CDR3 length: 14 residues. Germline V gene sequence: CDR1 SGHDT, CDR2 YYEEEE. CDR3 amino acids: CASSPGPSCNEQFF. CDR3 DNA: TGTGCCAGCAGCCCCGGGCCTAGCTGCAATGAGCAGTTCTTC.

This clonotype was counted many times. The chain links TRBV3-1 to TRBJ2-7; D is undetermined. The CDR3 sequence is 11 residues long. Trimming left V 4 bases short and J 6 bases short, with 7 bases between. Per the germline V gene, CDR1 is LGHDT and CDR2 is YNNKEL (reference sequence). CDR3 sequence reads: CASSLLGEQYF. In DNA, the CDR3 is TGTGCCAGCAGCCTGCTCGGCGAGCAGTACTTC.

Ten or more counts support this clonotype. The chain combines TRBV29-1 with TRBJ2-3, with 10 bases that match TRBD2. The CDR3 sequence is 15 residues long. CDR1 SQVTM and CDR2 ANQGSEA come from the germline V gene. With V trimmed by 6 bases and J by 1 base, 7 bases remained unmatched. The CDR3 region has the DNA TGCAGCGTCAGAAGGACTAGCGGAGGCACAGATACGCAGTATTTT. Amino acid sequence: CSVRRTSGGTDTQYF.

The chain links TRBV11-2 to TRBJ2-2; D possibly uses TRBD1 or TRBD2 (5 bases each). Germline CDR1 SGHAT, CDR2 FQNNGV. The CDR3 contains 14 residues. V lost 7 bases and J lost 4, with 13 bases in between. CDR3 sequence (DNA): TGTGCCAGCATGGACATCGAGGGCACCGGGGAGCTGTTTTTT. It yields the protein CASMDIEGTGELFF.

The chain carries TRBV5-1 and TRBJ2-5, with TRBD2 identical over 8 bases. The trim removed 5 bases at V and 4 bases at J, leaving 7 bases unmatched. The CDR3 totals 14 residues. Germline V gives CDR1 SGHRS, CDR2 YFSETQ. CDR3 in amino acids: CASRANLAGETQYF. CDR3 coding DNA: TGCGCCAGCAGGGCGAACCTAGCGGGAGAGACCCAGTACTTC.